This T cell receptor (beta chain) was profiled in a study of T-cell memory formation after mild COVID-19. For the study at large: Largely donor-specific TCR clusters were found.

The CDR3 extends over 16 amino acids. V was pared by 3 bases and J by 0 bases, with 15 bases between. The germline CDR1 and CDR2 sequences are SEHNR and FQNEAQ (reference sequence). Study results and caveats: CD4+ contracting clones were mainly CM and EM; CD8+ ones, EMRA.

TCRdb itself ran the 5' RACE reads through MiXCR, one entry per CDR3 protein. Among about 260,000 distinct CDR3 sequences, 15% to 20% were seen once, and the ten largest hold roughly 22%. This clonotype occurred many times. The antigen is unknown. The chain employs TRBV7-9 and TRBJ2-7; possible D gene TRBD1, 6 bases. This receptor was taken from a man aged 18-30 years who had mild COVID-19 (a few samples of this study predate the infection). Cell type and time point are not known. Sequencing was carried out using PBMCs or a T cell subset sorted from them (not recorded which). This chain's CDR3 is CASSFSTGHRSYEQYV. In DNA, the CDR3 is TGTGCCAGCAGCTTTTCCACGGGACATCGCTCCTACGAGCAGTACGTC.